The present T cell receptor (beta chain) was sequenced within a study of blood T cell repertoires in COVID-19. Turning to the study itself: The origin of the acute and convalescent COVID-19 samples was the United States, Italy and Spain. PBMCs, B-cell-depleted T cells, or T cells were the source of the cDNA or gDNA that made up the material.

J gave up 8 bases and V 6 bases, and 6 bases lay outside the gene matches. The CDR3 has 15 amino acids. Germline CDR1 reads SNHLY; CDR2 reads FYNNEI. Assay used: immunoSEQ multiplex PCR; TCRdb lists only in-frame clones, some missing. The sample lists 150,000 to 200,000 clones, around 84% occurring once. This chain uses TRBV2 with TRBJ2-1, with TRBD2 matching over 14 bases. The sequenced sample was peripheral blood. The sequence came from a woman between 65 and 79 years old with COVID-19, enrolled during active disease. The CDR3 DNA follows: TGTGCCAGCAGGGAGACTAGCGGGGGGGCTCATGAGCAGTTCTTC. Its translation: CASRETSGGAHEQFF. Combining the CDR3 with reference TRBV2 and TRBJ2-1 gives the whole variable domain EPEVTQTPSHQVTQMGQEVILRCVPISNHLYFYWYRQILGQKVEFLVSFYNNEISEKSEIFDDQFSVERPDGSNFTLKIRSTKLEDSAMYFCASRETSGGAHEQFFGPGTRLTVL.